This entry features one TCR beta chain sequence. Its antigen is unknown. Per-base quality was not reported, and no clone a single base away is much larger than it. This record belongs to a study of circulating tumor DNA in untreated peripheral T-cell lymphoma listed by TCRdb under 2021. Deletion took 0 bases off V and 6 bases off J, with a span of 9 bases between the germline ends. For CDR1 and CDR2, the germline V gene lists KGHSH and LQKENI. The CDR3, cysteine through phenylalanine, is 14 amino acids long. Solely the CDR3 DNA is kept, with 42 bases framed from the first base. The paper's findings and limits, for the study overall: Tumor-specific clonotypes were found in around four fifths of patients, coming from approximately 86% of baseline tissues and approximately 65% of baseline serum samples.

To identify tumor-specific TCR clonotypes, tumor tissue taken at baseline, before any treatment, was sequenced. Next-generation sequencing of T-cell receptor sequences was used to monitor peripheral T-cell lymphoma patients receiving frontline treatment on a trial. Library preparation used the immunoSEQ multiplex PCR assay. TCRdb re-hosts the immuneACCESS table, in-frame sequences only. Its copies lack some clones; in the studies checked, an unresolved V gene accounts for under half of them, and the cause for the rest is not known. The sample yields approximately 8,900 clones; over 80% were counted once. The ten largest account for 2% to 2.5% of the sample.

The chain links TRBV18 with TRBJ1-5; the D gene cannot be named for sure. This receptor was taken from a human donor with peripheral T-cell lymphoma. Source material: tumor tissue. The sequenced DNA is TGTGCCAGCTCACCACCCCTTAGACTTCAGCCCCAGCATTTT. This yields the protein CASSPPLRLQPQHF.